A selection of T cell receptor beta chains follows, all from one sample in a study of shared clonotypes between healthy human individuals. The data were produced by immunoSEQ multiplex PCR, yet TCRdb's version contains in-frame clones alone and is incomplete. The sample yields a few hundred thousand clones, less than 85% seen once. What was sequenced was memory CD4+ T cells sorted from blood. These receptors were collected from a man aged 25 to 40 in good health. Each CDR3 is given without its conserved first and last residue.

V gene: TRBV10-1
CDR3 protein: ASSGTSGGTDTQY

V gene: TRBV19
CDR3 protein: ASSISGRAWGEQF

V gene: TRBV28
CDR3 protein: ASSPLQGAGWYIQY

V gene: TRBV7-5
CDR3 protein: ASSRDPGAYEQY

V gene: TRBV7-9
CDR3 protein: ASSYRGNAGNTIY

V gene: TRBV5-6
CDR3 protein: ASSLGQGRQPQH

V gene: TRBV29-1
CDR3 protein: SVRGQTYEQY

V gene: TRBV6-5
CDR3 protein: ASSSGLEFTGELF

V gene: TRBV7-8
CDR3 protein: ASSMRQGIFEKLF

V gene: TRBV5-8
CDR3 protein: ASSLGTTLREQY

V gene: TRBV18
CDR3 protein: ASSPTGRDAEAF

V gene: TRBV28
CDR3 protein: ASIVSRYNSPLH

V gene: TRBV18
CDR3 protein: ASSPNGGSVPDTQY

V gene: TRBV5-1
CDR3 protein: ASSLRGTDTQY

V gene: TRBV5-4
CDR3 protein: ASSPTLGGRNPPGYT

V gene: TRBV7-2
CDR3 protein: ASSLNSRGNTGELF

V gene: TRBV7-8
CDR3 protein: ASSFHINSGNTIY

V gene: TRBV2
CDR3 protein: ASSEPLNTEAF

V gene: TRBV10-1
CDR3 protein: ASSVVHPGHGYT

V gene: TRBV25-1
CDR3 protein: ASSSRQNTGELF

V gene: TRBV6-5
CDR3 protein: ASRPGQMSSYEQY

V gene: TRBV7-8
CDR3 protein: ASSLAGSGEQY

V gene: TRBV5-4
CDR3 protein: ASSLGGRGGSGYEQY